This T cell receptor beta chain was retrieved from a study of blood T cell repertoires in COVID-19. Study background: COVID-19 samples from acute and convalescent phases originated in the United States, Italy and Spain. PBMCs, B-cell-depleted T cells, or T cells were the source of the cDNA or gDNA that made up the material.

Original processing methods: Reference gene primer amplification in the assay estimated nucleated cell counts. Sequencing was performed with immunoSEQ multiplex PCR; in TCRdb, only in-frame clones are kept and a portion is missing. V and J calls plus clone size are reproduced from that table; the DNA served to infer D and trimming. The sample yields 95,000 to 150,000 clones, around 63% seen once. Germline loops: CDR1 SEHNR, CDR2 FQNEAQ (reference sequence). There are 14 residues in the CDR3. Trimming removed 3 bases at V and 6 bases at J, with 12 bases between. Material: peripheral blood. The V and J genes are TRBV7-9 and TRBJ1-5; a possible D gene is TRBD1 (5 bases). The origin of this receptor is a woman in her sixties or seventies with acute or convalescent COVID-19. The CDR3 here is CASSLGGAGQPQHF. The CDR3 coding sequence is TGTGCCAGCAGCTTGGGAGGGGCTGGTCAGCCCCAGCATTTT. Full variable domain (remainder filled in from reference TRBV7-9 and TRBJ1-5): DTGVSQNPRHKITKRGQNVTFRCDPISEHNRLYWYRQTLGQGPEFLTYFQNEAQLEKSRLLSDRFSAERPKGSFSTLEIQRTEQGDSAMYLCASSLGGAGQPQHFGDGTRLSIL.